This passage covers 30 T cell receptor beta chains from one sample sequenced in a study of T-cell memory formation after mild COVID-19. From the 5' RACE reads, TCRdb called clonotypes with MiXCR, one entry per CDR3 protein. The sample consists of over 400,000 distinct CDR3 sequences, about a quarter of them appearing once. The source material was PBMCs or a T cell subset sorted from them (not recorded which). These receptor sequences come from an adult woman who had mild COVID-19 (a few samples of this study predate the infection). Cell type and time point are not known.

The chain couples TRBV11-2 to TRBJ2-7; 9 nucleotides align to TRBD2. This CDR3 contains 14 residues. Germline V lookup: CDR1 SGHAT, CDR2 FQNNGV. Trimming took 5 bases from V and 6 from J; bases not matched to a gene: 8. The CDR3 nucleotides are TGTGCCAGCAGCCCGAGACCTAGCGGGATCGAGCAGTACTTC. Translating gives CASSPRPSGIEQYF. The full variable domain, with the rest looked up from reference TRBV11-2 and TRBJ2-7, is EAGVAQSPRYKIIEKRQSVAFWCNPISGHATLYWYQQILGQGPKLLIQFQNNGVVDDSQLPKDRFSAERLKGVDSTLKIQPAKLEDSAVYLCASSPRPSGIEQYFGPGTRLTVT.

This chain connects TRBV29-1 to TRBJ1-2; D not resolved. Germline lookup yields CDR1 SQVTM and CDR2 ANQGSEA. CDR3 length: 16 amino acids. With 0 bases removed from V and 1 base from J, the gap between germline ends came to 15 bases. The CDR3 protein is CSVEDWGGSGNYGYTF. CDR3 in DNA: TGCAGCGTTGAAGATTGGGGAGGGAGCGGTAACTATGGCTACACCTTC.

This clonotype has just a few counts. This chain uses TRBV7-9 with TRBJ1-1; 7 nucleotides match TRBD1. V was clipped by 2 bases and J by 5 bases; unmatched bases: 2. CDR3 length: 13 amino acids. Germline CDR1 and CDR2: SEHNR and FQNEAQ (reference sequence). The CDR3: CASSLQGETEAFF. The CDR3 DNA reads as TGTGCCAGCAGCTTACAGGGGGAAACTGAAGCTTTCTTT.

The J gene is TRBJ2-3, the V gene TRBV9, with D unclear. V was cut by 3 bases and J by 10 bases, with 12 bases left in between. The CDR3 loop spans 12 amino acids. Germline values: CDR1 SGDLS, CDR2 YYNGEE. CDR3 in amino acids: CASSDPAYAQYF. In DNA, the CDR3 is TGTGCCAGCAGCGACCCCGCGTATGCGCAGTATTTT. Using reference TRBV9 and TRBJ2-3 for the parts outside the CDR3, the full variable domain is DSGVTQTPKHLITATGQRVTLRCSPRSGDLSVYWYQQSLDQGLQFLIQYYNGEERAKGNILERFSAQQFPDLHSELNLSSLELGDSALYFCASSDPAYAQYFGPGTRLTVL.

This clonotype was seen once. J is TRBJ2-1 and V is TRBV6-2 or TRBV6-3; no reliable D call. The CDR3 has 13 amino acids. CDR1 MNHEY and CDR2 SVGEGT come from the germline V gene. The V gene lost 7 bases and the J gene lost 4 bases, with 11 bases spanning the gap. The DNA of the CDR3 is TGTGCCAGCACCCATCGCGGATACAATGAGCAGTTCTTC. Amino acids: CASTHRGYNEQFF.

The V gene is TRBV4-1, the J gene TRBJ1-1, with no clear D. CDR1 and CDR2 from the germline V gene are MGHRA and YSYEKL. V lost 0 bases to trimming and J lost 8 bases, with 10 bases between them. There are 13 residues in the CDR3. CDR3 coding DNA: TGCGCCAGCAGCCAAGATATATCCCGGGAAGCTTTCTTT. Amino acid sequence: CASSQDISREAFF.

The chain is built from TRBV30 and TRBJ2-7; a weak D match, TRBD2 (5 bases). CDR1 and CDR2 (germline): GTSNPN, SVGIG (reference sequence). V lost 0 bases and J 2 bases, leaving 8 bases between the germline ends. The CDR3 is made up of 13 amino acids. In DNA form, the CDR3 reads TGTGCCTGGAGTGTAACGGGAACCTACGAGCAGTACTTC. Its protein product is CAWSVTGTYEQYF.

V is TRBV7-6 and J is TRBJ2-7; D may be TRBD2 (6 bases). Trimming pared 5 bases from V and 7 bases from J, leaving 18 bases between. This CDR3 region has 14 residues. Germline loops: CDR1 SGHVS, CDR2 FNYEAQ. The CDR3 is CASSPGLFSGEQYF. Written as DNA, the CDR3 is TGTGCCAGCAGCCCGGGACTTTTCTCTGGGGAGCAGTACTTC.

This clonotype was seen a few times. The gene calls are TRBV14 and TRBJ1-6; D not certain. The CDR3 loop spans 13 amino acids. V lost 1 base and J 13 bases, leaving 11 bases between the germline ends. Germline V gives CDR1 SGHDN, CDR2 FVKESK. The DNA of the CDR3 is TGTGCCAGCAGCCAAGGGCAGCCCTGGCCCCTCCACTTT. Translation gives CASSQGQPWPLHF.

The V gene is TRBV6-5, the J gene TRBJ2-4; D is ambiguous. CDR3 length: 17 residues. Trimming removed 0 bases from V and 5 bases from J, with 17 bases in between. From germline, CDR1 is MNHEY and CDR2 SVGAGI. CDR3 in DNA: TGTGCCAGCAGTTACTCTTCGTTAGGTGCAGTCGAAAACATTCAGTACTTC. Protein product: CASSYSSLGAVENIQYF.

The rearrangement links TRBV7-8 to TRBJ2-1; maybe TRBD2 (5 bases). V was pared by 6 bases and J by 5 bases, with 14 bases between. The CDR3 consists of 14 residues. Germline CDR1 is SGHVS and CDR2 is FQNEAQ. CDR3 region: CASRGWETNNEQFF. In DNA form, the CDR3 reads TGTGCCAGCAGGGGGTGGGAGACCAACAATGAGCAGTTCTTC.

V is TRBV20-1 and J is TRBJ1-2; a possible D gene is TRBD1 (5 bases). Germline CDR1 reads DFQATT; CDR2 reads SNEGSKA (reference sequence). The CDR3 spans 13 residues. Trimming took 3 bases from V and 5 from J, leaving 13 bases between them. CDR3 region: CSARPQVSYGYTF. CDR3 bases: TGCAGTGCTAGGCCACAGGTTTCATATGGCTACACCTTC.

This clonotype was counted only a few times. The CDR3 DNA reads TGCAGCGTCCTACGGGACAGGGGGCGCGAGCAGTACTTC. This sequence encodes CSVLRDRGREQYF. J is TRBJ2-7 and V is TRBV29-1, with 12 bases identical to TRBD1. CDR1 and CDR2 (germline): SQVTM, ANQGSEA. The CDR3 covers 13 residues. Trimming cost V 6 bases and J 6 bases; bases outside gene matches: 6.

In its sample, this clonotype was seen a few times. The V call is TRBV20-1, the J call TRBJ1-1; D ambiguous. CDR1 is DFQATT and CDR2 is SNEGSKA in the germline V gene (reference sequence). This CDR3 contains 12 residues. V lost 1 base to trimming and J lost 1 base, with 4 bases between them. The chain's CDR3 is CSARVENTEAFF. As DNA, the CDR3 is TGCAGTGCTAGAGTTGAGAACACTGAAGCTTTCTTT.

This sequence joins TRBV7-2 and TRBJ2-2, with no clear D. The CDR3 has 13 amino acids. Germline lookup yields CDR1 SGHTA and CDR2 FQGNSA. V was pared by 1 base and J by 6 bases, with 6 bases between. CDR3 nucleotides: TGTGCCAGCAGCTTAGACCTGCCCGGGGAGCTGTTTTTT. Translation: CASSLDLPGELFF.

This clonotype was found a few times. The rearrangement links TRBV7-8 to TRBJ2-2; 10 bases align to TRBD2. Losses at the gene ends were 5 bases for V and 5 bases for J; bases not matched to a gene: 8. The CDR3 length is 16 residues. The germline V gene has CDR1 SGHVS and CDR2 FQNEAQ. As DNA, the CDR3 is TGTGCCAGCAGCGACCTAGCGGGAGTATGGACCGGGGAGCTGTTTTTT. Translation gives CASSDLAGVWTGELFF.

The chain employs TRBV7-3 and TRBJ2-1, with no clear D. This CDR3 has 17 amino acids. The germline CDR1 and CDR2 sequences are SGHTA and FQGTGA. V lost 6 bases, J lost 7 bases, and 25 bases lay in between. CDR3 residues: CASSTSPDRAPDNEQFF. DNA of the CDR3: TGTGCCAGCAGTACCTCCCCGGATCGGGCACCGGATAATGAGCAGTTCTTC.

This sequence joins TRBV29-1 and TRBJ2-5; TRBD2 is a possible D gene (7 bases). V was trimmed by 7 bases and J by 8 bases, leaving 23 bases between them. The CDR3 covers 14 residues. The germline CDR1 and CDR2 sequences are SQVTM and ANQGSEA. The CDR3 is CSAEMLQRGGTQYF. The CDR3 nucleotides read TGCAGCGCCGAAATGTTGCAGAGGGGGGGCACCCAGTACTTC. The whole variable domain, remainder taken from reference TRBV29-1 and TRBJ2-5, is SAVISQKPSRDICQRGTSLTIQCQVDSQVTMMFWYRQQPGQSLTLIATANQGSEATYESGFVIDKFPISRPNLTFSTLTVSNMSPEDSSIYLCSAEMLQRGGTQYFGPGTRLLVL.

The rearrangement links TRBV19 to TRBJ1-1; 7 nucleotides agree with TRBD1. Looked up from germline, CDR1 is LNHDA and CDR2 is SQIVND (reference sequence). This CDR3 has 13 residues. Germline trimming cut 8 bases from V and 4 bases from J; bases unmatched to any gene: 7. The CDR3 protein is CASGYRGGTEAFF. The CDR3 DNA is TGTGCCAGTGGTTACAGGGGAGGCACTGAAGCTTTCTTT.

The V and J genes are TRBV5-1 and TRBJ2-5; 13 nucleotides agree with TRBD2. The germline gives CDR1 SGHRS, CDR2 YFSETQ. Trimming cost V 3 bases and J 2 bases; bases outside gene matches: 10. The CDR3 totals 18 residues. This chain's CDR3 is CASSWPRTSGGIQETQYF. As DNA, the CDR3 is TGCGCCAGCAGCTGGCCCCGGACTAGCGGGGGCATACAAGAGACCCAGTACTTC.

A single count supports this clonotype. The chain is built from TRBV6-5 and TRBJ1-6, with 10 bases that match TRBD1. Germline CDR1 reads MNHEY; CDR2 reads SVGAGI. This CDR3 has 15 amino acids. The ends lost 6 bases at V and 7 bases at J; junction bases unmatched: 6. The CDR3 DNA follows: TGTGCCAGCAGCGGGGGACAGGGGATGAATTCACCCCTCCACTTT. This translates into CASSGGQGMNSPLHF.

In this sample, this clonotype turned up a few times. The CDR3 sequence: CASRSDRDRTNEKLFF. The CDR3 bases are TGTGCCAGCAGATCCGACAGGGATCGAACTAATGAAAAACTGTTTTTT. This rearrangement joins TRBV5-6 to TRBJ1-4; 7 positions match TRBD1. The ends lost 5 bases at V and 1 base at J; junction bases unmatched: 8. This CDR3 is 16 amino acids long. CDR1 and CDR2 (germline): SGHDT, YYEEEE.

This chain uses TRBV13 with TRBJ1-6; D remains unclear. Per the germline V gene, CDR1 is PRHDT and CDR2 is FYEKMQ (reference sequence). The CDR3 has 11 residues. V was pared by 4 bases and J by 10 bases, with 5 bases between. As DNA, the CDR3 is TGTGCCAGCAGCTCTGACTCACCCCTCCACTTT. Its protein is CASSSDSPLHF.

This clonotype was observed many times. The chain employs TRBV2 and TRBJ2-3, with TRBD1 as a possible D gene (5 bases). The CDR3 has 15 residues. Per the germline V gene, CDR1 is SNHLY and CDR2 is FYNNEI. V gave up 4 bases and J gave up 2 bases, with 13 bases separating them. CDR3 amino acids: CASSGGATATDTQYF. In DNA, the CDR3 is TGTGCCAGCAGTGGTGGGGCTACCGCCACAGATACGCAGTATTTT.

The sample holds a few counts of this clonotype. The chain uses TRBV30 and TRBJ2-7; the D is unclear. The CDR3 is made up of 13 amino acids. Germline-derived CDR1 and CDR2 are GTSNPN and SVGIG (reference sequence). V lost 8 bases to trimming and J lost 0 bases, with 14 bases between them. The CDR3 loop reads CAGSDGYSYEQYF. CDR3 DNA sequence: TGTGCCGGCTCCGACGGGTACTCCTACGAGCAGTACTTC.

A single count supports this clonotype. The chain uses TRBV20-1 and TRBJ2-7; possible D gene TRBD2, 6 bases. The CDR3 runs to 13 residues. V was pared by 3 bases and J by 0 bases, with 9 bases between. Germline V gene sequence: CDR1 DFQATT, CDR2 SNEGSKA (reference sequence). The CDR3 bases are TGCAGTGCTAGGCGGGGTGGCTCCTACGAGCAGTACTTC. This codes for CSARRGGSYEQYF.

The rearrangement links TRBV10-3 to TRBJ2-7; TRBD1 might be the D (6 bases). This CDR3 has 12 residues. V was clipped by 8 bases and J by 3 bases, with 11 bases between them. Germline values: CDR1 ENHRY, CDR2 SYGVKD. The CDR3 protein is CAISDSNYEQYF. DNA of the CDR3: TGTGCCATCTCGGACAGTAACTACGAGCAGTACTTC.

V gene TRBV5-6 combines with J gene TRBJ2-3, with no clear D. Looked up from germline, CDR1 is SGHDT and CDR2 is YYEEEE. Trimming removed 0 bases at V and 0 bases at J, with 8 bases between. The CDR3 is made up of 15 amino acids. The CDR3 coding sequence is TGTGCCAGCAGCTTGGGCCCACCTAGCACAGATACGCAGTATTTT. Its translation is CASSLGPPSTDTQYF.

This clonotype was found a few times. The chain carries TRBV5-5 and TRBJ2-1; D ambiguous. The CDR3 contains 12 residues. The germline V and J ends were trimmed by 2 bases and 10 bases, with 10 bases remaining between them. CDR1 is SGHKS, CDR2 YYEKEE, per germline (reference sequence). The CDR3 bases are TGTGCCAGCAGCTTTGCCTCGACGGAGCAGTTCTTC. Translating gives CASSFASTEQFF. The complete variable domain, with remaining parts taken from reference TRBV5-5 and TRBJ2-1, reads DAGVTQSPTHLIKTRGQQVTLRCSPISGHKSVSWYQQVLGQGPQFIFQYYEKEERGRGNFPDRFSARQFPNYSSELNVNALLLGDSALYLCASSFASTEQFFGPGTRLTVL.

This sequence joins TRBV4-3 and TRBJ1-4, with D hard to call. Trimming removed 0 bases from V and 5 bases from J, with 10 bases in between. CDR3 length: 15 amino acids. Germline V gene data show CDR1 as LGHNA and CDR2 as YSLEER. In nucleotides, the CDR3 is TGCGCCAGCAGCCAAGATCACCAACCAAATGAAAAACTGTTTTTT. This sequence encodes CASSQDHQPNEKLFF.